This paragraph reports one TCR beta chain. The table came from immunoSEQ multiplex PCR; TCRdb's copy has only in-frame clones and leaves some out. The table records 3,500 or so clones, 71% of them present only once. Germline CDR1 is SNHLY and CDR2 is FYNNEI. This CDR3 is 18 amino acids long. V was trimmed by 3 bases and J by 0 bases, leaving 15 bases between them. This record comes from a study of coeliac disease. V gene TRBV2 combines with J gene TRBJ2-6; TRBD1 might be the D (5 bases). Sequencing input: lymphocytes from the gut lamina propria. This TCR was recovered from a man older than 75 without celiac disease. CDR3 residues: CASSDPDKSDSGANVLTF. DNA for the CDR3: TGTGCCAGCAGTGACCCGGACAAAAGTGACTCTGGGGCCAACGTCCTGACTTTC.